These T cell receptor beta chains were read from a single sample in a study of T-cell memory formation after mild COVID-19. TCRdb re-called the 5' RACE reads through MiXCR, storing one row per CDR3 protein. The sample consists of about 240,000 distinct CDR3 sequences, roughly a tenth of them appearing once. The sample consisted of PBMCs or a T cell subset sorted from them (not recorded which). The receptors shown here come from a man aged 18 to 29 who had mild COVID-19 (a few samples of this study predate the infection). Cell type and time point are not known. Both conserved end residues are part of each CDR3. D genes are given only for firm matches. Expanded clones are given a class, and other clones once, few, many or no size at all.

v_gene	j_gene	d_gene	abundance	CDR3nt	CDR3aa
TRBV24-1	TRBJ1-5	NA	NA	TGTGCCACCAGTGAGGGTCGGGGGGGCAATCAGCCCCAGCATTTT	CATSEGRGGNQPQHF
TRBV6-2/TRBV6-3	TRBJ1-1	NA	NA	TGTGCCAGCTCCGGGACATTTAACACTGAAGCTTTCTTT	CASSGTFNTEAFF
TRBV7-3	TRBJ2-1	NA	NA	TGTGCCAGCAGGAAGACGGGGGAGACCAGTGAGCAGTTCTTC	CASRKTGETSEQFF
TRBV6-6	TRBJ1-1	NA	NA	TGTGCCAGCAGTTACCTCCGGGAGACTGAAGCTTTCTTT	CASSYLRETEAFF
TRBV6-6	TRBJ2-1	NA	few	TGTGCCAGCAGTATGAGACGTAACCAGTTCTACAATGAGCAGTTCTTC	CASSMRRNQFYNEQFF
TRBV4-2	TRBJ2-4	NA	NA	TGTGCCAGCAGCCAAGAAGTGGCCAAAAACATTCAGTACTTC	CASSQEVAKNIQYF
TRBV20-1	TRBJ1-5	NA	NA	TGCAGTGCCAATCAGACAGTGGGCCTCAATCAGCCCCAGCATTTT	CSANQTVGLNQPQHF
TRBV5-1	TRBJ2-1	NA	NA	TGCGCCAGCAGCTCAGATACCGGGGTGATCAATGAGCAGTTCTTC	CASSSDTGVINEQFF
TRBV2	TRBJ2-1	TRBD2	many	TGTGCCAGCAGTTGGACTAGCGGGGGGTATGAGCAGTTCTTC	CASSWTSGGYEQFF
TRBV7-2	TRBJ2-2	TRBD2	few	TGTGCCAGCACCAGCGGGGGGGCTGCCGGGGAGCTGTTTTTT	CASTSGGAAGELFF
TRBV20-1	TRBJ2-5	TRBD2	NA	TGCAGTGCTAGAACGGGGGGTGACGAGACCCAGTACTTC	CSARTGGDETQYF
TRBV20-1	TRBJ2-4	NA	few	TGCAGTGCTAGAGATCTACACGGGAACATTCAGTACTTC	CSARDLHGNIQYF
TRBV12-3/TRBV12-4	TRBJ1-2	TRBD1	NA	TGTGCCAGCAGTGAGCAGACAGGGAACTATGGCTACACCTTC	CASSEQTGNYGYTF
TRBV9	TRBJ2-5	TRBD1	few	TGTGCCAGCAGGGGACAGGGGCGCGAGACCCAGTACTTC	CASRGQGRETQYF
TRBV6-2/TRBV6-3	TRBJ2-1	NA	NA	TGTGCCAGCAGTTACTTTGGGGATGAGCAGTTCTTC	CASSYFGDEQFF
TRBV9	TRBJ1-4	NA	NA	TGTGCCAGCAGCGTACAGATTGGTGAAAAACTGTTTTTT	CASSVQIGEKLFF
TRBV6-5	TRBJ1-1	NA	few	TGTGCCAGCAGACCGGGCGGGAGGGATCTTGAAGCTTTCTTT	CASRPGGRDLEAFF
TRBV4-3	TRBJ1-1	NA	NA	TGCGCCAGCAGCCAAGGGACAGACACTGAAGCTTTCTTT	CASSQGTDTEAFF
TRBV5-4	TRBJ2-1	TRBD1	few	TGTGCCAGCAGCTTGGCCGGGACAGTCTACAATGAGCAGTTCTTC	CASSLAGTVYNEQFF
TRBV12-3/TRBV12-4	TRBJ2-6	NA	many	TGTGCCAGCAGCCTTGTGGGAGCCGGGGCCAACGTCCTGACTTTC	CASSLVGAGANVLTF
TRBV3-1	TRBJ2-7	NA	few	TGTGCCAGCAGCCAAGATCGCGTGAAAAACGAGCAGTACTTC	CASSQDRVKNEQYF
TRBV4-3	TRBJ1-4	NA	NA	TGCGCCAGCAGCCAAGATACGGCGGGGGATGAAAAACTGTTTTTT	CASSQDTAGDEKLFF
TRBV5-1	TRBJ2-1	TRBD2	NA	TGCGCCAGCAGCCCCCCGACAGCGGGGGCGGCCTACAATGAGCAGTTCTTC	CASSPPTAGAAYNEQFF
TRBV29-1	TRBJ2-7	NA	few	TGCAGCGTTGAAGGGGCCTCCTACGAGCAGTACTTC	CSVEGASYEQYF
TRBV24-1	TRBJ2-5	TRBD1	NA	TGTGCCACCGGCGGGACAGGGCAAGAGACCCAGTACTTC	CATGGTGQETQYF
TRBV12-2	TRBJ2-5	NA	NA	TGTGCAAGTCGCTTAGATGGAGAGACCCAGTACTTC	CASRLDGETQYF
TRBV24-1	TRBJ2-3	NA	NA	TGTGCCACCAGTGAAAGCGGGCCTCTAGCAGATACGCAGTATTTT	CATSESGPLADTQYF
TRBV18	TRBJ1-2	NA	NA	TGTGCCAGCTCACCAACAATGGAAGGGGGTGTCTATGGCTACACCTTC	CASSPTMEGGVYGYTF
TRBV5-1	TRBJ2-3	NA	few	TGCGCCAGCAGCCGGATCGAAGAGGAGCGTACGCAGTATTTT	CASSRIEEERTQYF
TRBV4-3	TRBJ2-1	NA	few	TGCGCCAGCAGCCAAGGGGGGAGGAATGAGCAGTTCTTC	CASSQGGRNEQFF
TRBV27	TRBJ1-6	TRBD1	few	TGTGCCAGCAGTCGCACAGGGGATGATTCACCCCTCCACTTT	CASSRTGDDSPLHF
TRBV6-5	TRBJ1-4	NA	NA	TGTGCCAGCAGGACTTACGGTGCAACTAATGAAAAACTGTTTTTT	CASRTYGATNEKLFF
TRBV5-1	TRBJ2-1	NA	many	TGCGCCAGCAGCTTGGCCGATTCAACAGTACTCTACAATGAGCAGTTCTTC	CASSLADSTVLYNEQFF
TRBV28	TRBJ2-3	TRBD1	few	TGTGCCAGCAGTCAAGGATCCGATGACACAGGGGTATTCACAGATACGCAGTATTTT	CASSQGSDDTGVFTDTQYF
TRBV7-9	TRBJ1-1	NA	NA	TGTGCCAGCAGCTCTGGCCCCGGGGCCACTGAAGCTTTCTTT	CASSSGPGATEAFF
TRBV18	TRBJ2-4	NA	few	TGTGCCAGCTCACTATCACAGGGGGGGACCAAAAACATTCAGTACTTC	CASSLSQGGTKNIQYF
TRBV24-1	TRBJ1-2	NA	NA	TGTGCCACCAGTGATTTTGGAGGCGGCTACACCTTC	CATSDFGGGYTF
TRBV4-3	TRBJ2-5	TRBD1	few	TGCGCCAGCAGCCAAGAGAAAGGGGGCGCAGGCCAGTACTTC	CASSQEKGGAGQYF
TRBV7-3	TRBJ2-3	TRBD1	few	TGTGCCAGCAGCCCGACCCACGGGGCCCTTAGAGGGACAGGGTTGAGAGATACGCAGTATTTT	CASSPTHGALRGTGLRDTQYF
TRBV7-9	TRBJ1-1	NA	NA	TGTGCCAGCAGCTTGGGCTCGATTGGGAACACTGAAGCTTTCTTT	CASSLGSIGNTEAFF
TRBV24-1	TRBJ2-3	NA	many	TGTGCCACCGCAGGGAACACAGATACGCAGTATTTT	CATAGNTDTQYF
TRBV7-2	TRBJ2-1	TRBD2	few	TGTGCCAGCAGCGACGTTCAAGCGGGGGGGCCCAATGAGCAGTTCTTC	CASSDVQAGGPNEQFF
TRBV7-2	TRBJ2-1	TRBD2	NA	TGTGCCAGCAGACCTCGACTAGCTTCCTACAATGAGCAGTTCTTC	CASRPRLASYNEQFF
TRBV5-1	TRBJ2-1	TRBD2	NA	TGCGCCAGCAGCGGCGGGGGGGTCATTGGTGAGCAGTTCTTC	CASSGGGVIGEQFF
TRBV7-6	TRBJ1-4	TRBD1	few	TGTGCCAGCAGCTTCCCGGGACAGGGAAGTGAAAAACTGTTTTTT	CASSFPGQGSEKLFF
TRBV5-1	TRBJ2-1	TRBD2	NA	TGCGCCAGCAGCTCCGCACTAGCGGGGTATTACAATGAGCAGTTCTTC	CASSSALAGYYNEQFF
TRBV5-6	TRBJ2-3	NA	few	TGTGCCAGCAGGACTGTGTATGGTGTTTGGGGTACAGATACGCAGTATTTT	CASRTVYGVWGTDTQYF
TRBV5-1	TRBJ2-3	NA	few	TGCGCCAGCAGCTTGGCCACAGATAGGGCAGATACGCAGTATTTT	CASSLATDRADTQYF
TRBV20-1	TRBJ2-1	TRBD1	many	TGCAGTGCTAGTGCCATCACAGGGGAGTGGAATGAGCAGTTCTTC	CSASAITGEWNEQFF
TRBV9	TRBJ2-7	NA	NA	TGTGCCAGCAGCGTAGATGGGACGTGGTCCTACGAGCAGTACTTC	CASSVDGTWSYEQYF